Below, 30 T cell receptor beta chains from the same sample are listed, as sequenced in a study of OX40 agonist ivuxolimab in advanced cancers. Libraries were made using the immunoSEQ multiplex PCR assay. Drawn from immuneACCESS, this table holds only the in-frame rearrangements with V and J called that TCRdb kept. Clones are partly lost; checked studies trace under half to an unresolved V gene and leave the rest unexplained. Recorded for this sample are 50,000 to 75,000 clones; more than 80% of them occurred a single time. The top ten clonotypes cover around an eighth of the sample. The sequenced sample was CD4+ or CD8+ T cells sorted from blood, obtained in a trial of the OX40 agonist ivuxolimab. The receptors were sampled from an adult with an advanced solid tumor such as melanoma, head and neck, liver or kidney cancer.

J is TRBJ1-2 and V is TRBV9; TRBD1 is a possible D gene (5 bases). Trimming stripped 0 bases from V and 3 bases from J, with 6 bases between. The germline V gene encodes CDR1 SGDLS and CDR2 YYNGEE. The CDR3 contains 13 residues. The CDR3, as DNA: TGTGCCAGCAGCGTAGCGGGGGACTATGGCTACACCTTC. This codes for CASSVAGDYGYTF.

The CDR3 nucleotides are TGTGCCAGCAGCACGGGGATCAATCAGCCCCAGCATTTT. This translates into CASSTGINQPQHF. The genes are TRBV6-5 and TRBJ1-5; D gene uncertain. This CDR3 comprises 13 residues. Deletions cut 6 bases from V and 3 bases from J, with 9 bases between. Germline CDR1 is MNHEY and CDR2 is SVGAGI.

This clone was detected once. The J gene is TRBJ2-3, the V gene TRBV19, with TRBD2 matching over 13 bases. V trimming: 7 bases; J trimming: 4 bases; junction bases outside the gene matches: 8. Germline V gene lookup returns CDR1 LNHDA and CDR2 SQIVND (reference sequence). This CDR3 contains 16 residues. CDR3 protein: CASTELAGGRSDTQYF. The CDR3 coding sequence is TGTGCCAGTACCGAACTAGCGGGGGGGCGTTCAGATACGCAGTATTTT.

The chain recombines TRBV14 with TRBJ2-1, with TRBD2 as a possible D gene (5 bases). This CDR3 contains 19 residues. V was shortened by 1 base and J by 3 bases, with 22 bases between the two germline ends. Looked up from germline, CDR1 is SGHDN and CDR2 is FVKESK. The CDR3 loop is CASSQGLVGSSRVYNEQFF. The CDR3 nucleotides read TGTGCCAGCAGCCAAGGCCTGGTAGGGAGCAGCCGAGTCTACAATGAGCAGTTCTTC.

V is TRBV4-2 and J is TRBJ2-1, with 12 bases that match TRBD2. The V segment lost 0 bases and the J segment 4 bases; nucleotides outside the gene matches: 4. Germline V gene sequence: CDR1 LGHNA, CDR2 YNFKEQ. The CDR3 spans 17 residues. The CDR3 nucleotides read TGTGCCAGCAGCCAAGATCTAGCGGGAGGGACGTACAATGAGCAGTTCTTC. This encodes CASSQDLAGGTYNEQFF.

This chain connects TRBV6-1 to TRBJ2-5, with a weak D call TRBD2 (6 bases). Germline-derived CDR1 and CDR2 are MNHNS and SASEGT. V lost 8 bases and J 0 bases, leaving 13 bases between the germline ends. The CDR3 runs 14 residues. The CDR3 protein is CASGSRGYQETQYF. CDR3 nucleotide sequence: TGTGCCAGCGGGAGTCGGGGGTACCAAGAGACCCAGTACTTC.

This clone was detected only a few times. The rearrangement joins TRBV28 to TRBJ1-1, with D possibly matching TRBD1 (5 bases). CDR1 and CDR2 (germline): MDHEN, SYDVKM. The ends were cut back, 5 bases at V and 7 bases at J, with 17 bases in the middle. The CDR3 sequence is 14 residues long. CDR3: CASSPAWGYLEAFF. The CDR3, as DNA: TGTGCCAGCAGTCCGGCGTGGGGGTACCTTGAAGCTTTCTTT.

This chain uses TRBV27 with TRBJ1-6, with 10 bases lining up with TRBD1. The CDR3 spans 15 residues. The germline CDR1 and CDR2 sequences are MNHEY and SMNVEV (reference sequence). With V trimmed by 7 bases and J by 5 bases, 5 bases remained unmatched. The CDR3: CASKGQGLDNSPLHF. Written as DNA, the CDR3 is TGTGCCAGCAAGGGACAGGGGTTAGATAATTCACCCCTCCACTTT.

This chain connects TRBV27 to TRBJ2-2; D not certain. Between the trimmed V and J ends, which lost 3 bases and 6 bases, there was a span of 8 bases. The germline V gene has CDR1 MNHEY and CDR2 SMNVEV (reference sequence). The CDR3 covers 13 residues. The CDR3 nucleotides read TGTGCCAGCAGTTTGACCCGAGCCGGGGAGCTGTTTTTT. This codes for CASSLTRAGELFF.

The rearrangement links TRBV5-6 to TRBJ2-3, with D perhaps TRBD2 (5 bases). Germline loops: CDR1 SGHDT, CDR2 YYEEEE. This CDR3 has 15 amino acids. Trimming shortened V by 0 bases and J by 2 bases, and 10 bases separated the two germline ends. The CDR3 DNA follows: TGTGCCAGCAGCTTGGGGAGGTTTCTCACAGATACGCAGTATTTT. It encodes CASSLGRFLTDTQYF.

The V and J genes are TRBV5-4 and TRBJ1-5; perhaps TRBD1 as D (5 bases). The germline V and J ends were trimmed by 3 bases and 4 bases, with 8 bases remaining between them. The CDR3 totals 13 residues. Germline V lookup: CDR1 SGHNT, CDR2 YYREEE (reference sequence). CDR3 nucleotide sequence: TGTGCCAGCAGCTCCTGGGGGAATCAGCCCCAGCATTTT. Amino acids: CASSSWGNQPQHF.

The V call is TRBV29-1, the J call TRBJ2-7; 8 nucleotides align to TRBD1. V dropped 0 bases and J dropped 3; count of bases not matched to a gene: 7. CDR3 size: 15 residues. The germline V gene has CDR1 SQVTM and CDR2 ANQGSEA. For the CDR3, the DNA is TGCAGCGTTGAAGAGCCCGCGGGACAGGTCTACGAGCAGTACTTC. Translated: CSVEEPAGQVYEQYF.

The sample holds one count of this clone. The rearrangement joins TRBV7-3 to TRBJ2-2, with D uncertain. The CDR3 extends over 13 amino acids. Germline V gives CDR1 SGHTA, CDR2 FQGTGA. V was trimmed by 2 bases and J by 7 bases, leaving 8 bases between them. The CDR3 spells CASSLDYGGELFF. Here the CDR3 DNA reads TGTGCCAGCAGCTTAGATTACGGCGGGGAGCTGTTTTTT.

The chain has TRBV9 and TRBJ1-4, with TRBD1 as a possible D gene (5 bases). The CDR3 contains 14 residues. V was trimmed by 0 bases and J by 7 bases, leaving 10 bases between them. The germline V gene has CDR1 SGDLS and CDR2 YYNGEE. The CDR3 loop reads CASSVGGGVEKLFF. The CDR3 DNA reads TGTGCCAGCAGCGTAGGTGGAGGGGTTGAAAAACTGTTTTTT.

The genes are TRBV4-1 and TRBJ1-6, with D maybe TRBD1 (5 bases). V lost 1 base, J lost 1 base, and 17 bases lay in between. The germline CDR1 and CDR2 sequences are MGHRA and YSYEKL. This CDR3 spans 19 amino acids. The CDR3 region has the DNA TGCGCCAGCAGCCAAGGGGGGGTCGTAGGAGGATCCTATAATTCACCCCTCCACTTT. It codes for CASSQGGVVGGSYNSPLHF.

J is TRBJ2-3 and V is TRBV29-1; D may be TRBD2 (6 bases). Per germline, CDR1 SQVTM and CDR2 ANQGSEA. Deletions cut 7 bases from V and 3 bases from J, with 14 bases between. The CDR3 is 13 residues long. CDR3 sequence reads: CSASGTLTDTQYF. In DNA form, the CDR3 reads TGCAGCGCCTCCGGGACTTTAACAGATACGCAGTATTTT.

This rearrangement joins TRBV6-5 to TRBJ2-6, with D hard to call. Germline assignment: CDR1 MNHEY and CDR2 SVGAGI. The CDR3 length is 15 residues. V shed 6 bases and J shed 2 bases, with 11 bases lying between them. CDR3 DNA sequence: TGTGCCAGCAGCTCTGGGGTGACTGGGGCCAACGTCCTGACTTTC. Protein: CASSSGVTGANVLTF.

In this sample, this clone turned up a few times. Other DNA sequences from this sample encode an identical CDR3 as well. The rearrangement uses TRBV5-1 and TRBJ2-7; 9 bases are a match to TRBD1. The trim removed 0 bases at V and 2 bases at J, leaving 0 bases unmatched. CDR1 SGHRS and CDR2 YFSETQ come from the germline V gene. The CDR3 loop spans 14 amino acids. CDR3 sequence (DNA): TGCGCCAGCAGCTTGGGGGACAGGGCCTACGAGCAGTACTTC. Residues: CASSLGDRAYEQYF.

The gene calls are TRBV11-1 and TRBJ2-7; D gene ambiguous. Deletions cut 2 bases from V and 0 bases from J, with 8 bases between. Per germline, CDR1 SGHAT and CDR2 FQDESV (reference sequence). The CDR3 runs to 14 residues. The CDR3 is CASSLYDGSYEQYF. The CDR3 coding sequence is TGTGCCAGCAGCTTATATGACGGCTCCTACGAGCAGTACTTC.

V and J are TRBV7-9 and TRBJ2-3; 10 nucleotides line up with TRBD1. Germline CDR1 reads SEHNR; CDR2 reads FQNEAQ (reference sequence). After removal of 5 bases from V and 6 bases from J, the junction contained 17 bases not matched to a gene. The CDR3 covers 18 residues. CDR3 loop: CASSPITGTGVVLDTQYF. The CDR3 DNA follows: TGTGCCAGCAGCCCAATTACCGGGACAGGGGTCGTTTTGGATACGCAGTATTTT.

V and J are TRBV7-6 and TRBJ2-7, with 9 bases matching TRBD1. Unmatched junction bases numbered 6, after V lost 4 bases and J lost 2 bases. The CDR3 runs 15 residues. Germline V gene sequence: CDR1 SGHVS, CDR2 FNYEAQ. DNA of the CDR3: TGTGCCAGCAGCTCACCGGGACAGGGAGCCTACGAGCAGTACTTC. Protein: CASSSPGQGAYEQYF.

This sequence joins TRBV30 and TRBJ2-7; D is perhaps TRBD2 (5 bases). Trimming pared 0 bases from V and 3 bases from J, leaving 9 bases between. The CDR3 runs 13 residues. Germline V gives CDR1 GTSNPN, CDR2 SVGIG (reference sequence). CDR3 sequence reads: CAWSVAAVYEQYF. The CDR3 nucleotides are TGTGCCTGGAGTGTAGCGGCGGTCTACGAGCAGTACTTC.

This clone occurred a few times. The V call is TRBV5-4, the J call TRBJ2-1; D gene unclear. The CDR3 is made up of 12 amino acids. Germline values: CDR1 SGHNT, CDR2 YYREEE (reference sequence). V was cut by 1 base and J by 7 bases, with 6 bases left in between. DNA of the CDR3: TGTGCCAGCAGCTTGTCTTGGAATGAGCAGTTCTTC. Its translation is CASSLSWNEQFF.

The chain has TRBV6-5 and TRBJ2-5, with a tentative D call TRBD2 (5 bases). The CDR3 covers 16 residues. Trimming left V 2 bases short and J 4 bases short, with 17 bases between. CDR1 and CDR2 (germline): MNHEY, SVGAGI. The CDR3 DNA sequence: TGTGCCAGCAGTTACGGGATCAGGTCGAGGGCAGAGACCCAGTACTTC. Translation: CASSYGIRSRAETQYF.

The rearrangement joins TRBV5-1 to TRBJ2-7; TRBD2 matches at 7 bases. CDR1 is SGHRS, CDR2 YFSETQ, per germline. Unmatched junction bases numbered 6, after V lost 0 bases and J lost 0 bases. The CDR3 contains 16 residues. The CDR3 loop is CASSLAFGGSSYEQYF. The CDR3 nucleotides read TGCGCCAGCAGCTTGGCCTTTGGCGGGAGCTCCTACGAGCAGTACTTC.

The gene calls are TRBV6-5 and TRBJ2-7, with D possibly being TRBD1 (5 bases). The CDR3 is 15 amino acids. With 4 bases removed from V and 0 bases from J, the gap between germline ends came to 13 bases. Germline CDR1 is MNHEY and CDR2 is SVGAGI. CDR3 coding DNA: TGTGCCAGCAGTTCTCCTGACAGCCGCTCCTACGAGCAGTACTTC. Translating gives CASSSPDSRSYEQYF.

The V call is TRBV29-1, the J call TRBJ1-1; D remains ambiguous. Between the trimmed V and J ends, which lost 3 bases and 2 bases, there was a span of 13 bases. Germline values: CDR1 SQVTM, CDR2 ANQGSEA. The CDR3 is 14 residues long. CDR3 in amino acids: CSVEGRRVNTEAFF. CDR3 DNA: TGCAGCGTTGAGGGGAGGCGGGTAAACACTGAAGCTTTCTTT.

The chain carries TRBV7-9 and TRBJ2-3, with TRBD1 matching 9 bases. V gave up 5 bases and J gave up 4 bases; unmatched junction bases: 10. Germline V lookup: CDR1 SEHNR, CDR2 FQNEAQ (reference sequence). The CDR3 loop spans 16 amino acids. This chain's CDR3 is CASSQTGTGRADTQYF. CDR3 DNA sequence: TGTGCCAGCAGCCAGACCGGGACAGGGCGGGCAGATACGCAGTATTTT.

The chain carries TRBV6-1 and TRBJ1-2; D is perhaps TRBD1 (5 bases). V shed 6 bases and J shed 4 bases, with 15 bases lying between them. CDR1 and CDR2 from the germline V gene are MNHNS and SASEGT. The CDR3 contains 14 residues. The DNA for the CDR3 is TGTGCCAGCAGCCCACTCGGGACGGGCTATGGCTACACCTTC. This gives the protein CASSPLGTGYGYTF.

This chain links TRBV10-2 with TRBJ2-3, with 13 bases identical to TRBD2. With 9 bases clipped from V and 5 bases from J, the junction kept 8 bases outside the gene matches. Germline V CDR1 and CDR2: WSHSY, SAAADI. The length of the CDR3 is 15 residues. For the CDR3, the DNA is TGCGCCAGTCAACTAGCGGGGGGGCGGGGAGATACGCAGTATTTT. Its translation is CASQLAGGRGDTQYF.